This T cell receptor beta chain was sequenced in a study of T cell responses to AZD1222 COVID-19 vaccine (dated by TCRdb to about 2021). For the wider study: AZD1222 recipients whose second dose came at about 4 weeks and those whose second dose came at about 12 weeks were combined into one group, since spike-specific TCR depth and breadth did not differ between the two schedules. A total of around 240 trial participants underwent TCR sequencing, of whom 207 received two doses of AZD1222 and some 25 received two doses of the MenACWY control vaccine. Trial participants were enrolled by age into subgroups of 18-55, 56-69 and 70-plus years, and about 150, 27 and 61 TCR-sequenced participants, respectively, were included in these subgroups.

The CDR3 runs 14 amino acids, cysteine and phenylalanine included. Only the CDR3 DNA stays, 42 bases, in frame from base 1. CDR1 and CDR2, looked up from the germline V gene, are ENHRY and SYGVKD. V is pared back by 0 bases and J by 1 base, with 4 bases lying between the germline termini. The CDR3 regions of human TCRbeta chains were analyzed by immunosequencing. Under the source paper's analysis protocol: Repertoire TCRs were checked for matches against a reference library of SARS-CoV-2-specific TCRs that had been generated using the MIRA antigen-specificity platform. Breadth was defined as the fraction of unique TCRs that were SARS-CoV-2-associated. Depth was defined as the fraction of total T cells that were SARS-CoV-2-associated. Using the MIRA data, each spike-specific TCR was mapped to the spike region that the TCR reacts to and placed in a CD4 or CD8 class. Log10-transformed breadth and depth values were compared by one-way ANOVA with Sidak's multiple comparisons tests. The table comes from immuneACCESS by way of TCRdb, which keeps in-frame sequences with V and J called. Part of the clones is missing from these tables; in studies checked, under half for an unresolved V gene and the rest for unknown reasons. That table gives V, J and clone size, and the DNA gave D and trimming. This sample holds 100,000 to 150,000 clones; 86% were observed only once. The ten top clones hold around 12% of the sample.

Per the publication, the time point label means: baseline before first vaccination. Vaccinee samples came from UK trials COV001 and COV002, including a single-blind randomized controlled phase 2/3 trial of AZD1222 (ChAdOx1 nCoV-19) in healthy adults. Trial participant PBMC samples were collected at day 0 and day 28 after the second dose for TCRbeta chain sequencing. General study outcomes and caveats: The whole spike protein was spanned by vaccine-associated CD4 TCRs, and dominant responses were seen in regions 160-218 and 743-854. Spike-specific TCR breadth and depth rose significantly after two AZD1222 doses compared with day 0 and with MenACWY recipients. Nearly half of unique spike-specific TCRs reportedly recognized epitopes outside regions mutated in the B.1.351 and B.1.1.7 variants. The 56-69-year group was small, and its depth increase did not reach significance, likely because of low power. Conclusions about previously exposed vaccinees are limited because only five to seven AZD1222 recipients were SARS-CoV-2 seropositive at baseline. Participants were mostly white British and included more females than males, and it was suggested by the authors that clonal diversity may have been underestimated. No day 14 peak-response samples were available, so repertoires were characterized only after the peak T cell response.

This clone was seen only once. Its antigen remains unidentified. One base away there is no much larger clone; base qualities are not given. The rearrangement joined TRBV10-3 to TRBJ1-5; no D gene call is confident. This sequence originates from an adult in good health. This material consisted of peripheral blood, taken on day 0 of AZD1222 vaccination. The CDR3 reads CAISESGSNQPQHF. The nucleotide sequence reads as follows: TGTGCCATCAGTGAGTCAGGAAGCAATCAGCCCCAGCATTTT.